These T cell receptor beta chains were read from a single sample in a study of blood T cell repertoires in COVID-19. TCRdb keeps only in-frame clones here, not all; method: immunoSEQ multiplex PCR. The data contain some 140,000 clones, 78% of them singletons. Source material: peripheral blood. The receptors come from a man between 60 and 75 years old who had recovered from COVID-19. Each CDR3 is given with its conserved first and last residue. The D gene is left open where the match is weak. Clone size is given for some rows only: seen once, a few or many times, or a class if the clone is expanded.

clone_size	v_call	j_call	d_call	cdr3_aa	cdr3_nt
few	TRBV27	TRBJ2-3	TRBD1	CASRCFPGTGYQRTTDTQYF	TGTGCCAGCAGGTGCTTCCCCGGGACAGGGTACCAACGGACCACAGATACGCAGTATTTT
.	TRBV7-9	TRBJ2-7	TRBD1	CASSLRDRGRSEQYF	TGTGCCAGCAGCTTACGGGACAGGGGACGAAGTGAGCAGTACTTC
.	TRBV29-1	TRBJ2-5	TRBD2	CSVVGGTSGQETQYF	TGCAGCGTTGTGGGGGGTACTAGCGGGCAAGAGACCCAGTACTTC
once	TRBV7-2	TRBJ2-7	.	CASSSPLGGFPYEQYF	TGTGCCAGCAGCTCACCTCTGGGGGGTTTCCCTTACGAGCAGTACTTC
.	TRBV6-6	TRBJ1-2	TRBD1	CASALTGDYGYTF	TGTGCCAGCGCTTTGACAGGGGACTATGGCTACACCTTC
.	TRBV6-5	TRBJ2-2	TRBD1	CASSSRGQLDTGELFF	TGTGCCAGCAGTTCTAGGGGGCAGTTAGACACCGGGGAGCTGTTTTTT
few	TRBV13	TRBJ2-7	.	CASSRPGDYEQYF	TGTGCCAGCAGCCGTCCCGGGGACTACGAGCAGTACTTC
many	TRBV7-2	TRBJ2-7	.	CASSAQIGAYEQYF	TGTGCCAGCAGCGCCCAAATAGGGGCCTACGAGCAGTACTTC
.	TRBV9	TRBJ2-1	TRBD2	CARSRGGSEQFF	TGTGCCCGCAGCCGGGGGGGGTCGGAGCAGTTCTTC
.	TRBV9	TRBJ2-7	TRBD1	CASSEGQGNEQYF	TGTGCCAGCAGCGAAGGACAGGGGAACGAGCAGTACTTC
.	TRBV20-1	TRBJ2-1	TRBD1	CSASGTGGRNEQFF	TGCAGTGCTAGTGGCACAGGGGGGAGAAATGAGCAGTTCTTC
.	TRBV5-1	TRBJ2-5	TRBD2	CASSLNTGLVETQYF	TGCGCCAGCAGCTTGAACACGGGACTAGTGGAGACCCAGTACTTC
.	TRBV4-1	TRBJ2-1	TRBD2	CASSHQTTSGSGGEQFF	TGCGCCAGCAGCCACCAAACGACTAGCGGGAGCGGTGGTGAGCAGTTCTTC
.	TRBV19	TRBJ1-4	TRBD1	CATGQGRYEKLFF	TGTGCCACTGGACAGGGAAGGTATGAAAAACTGTTTTTT
.	TRBV7-2	TRBJ2-5	.	CASSLVMGQGGETQYF	TGTGCCAGCAGCTTAGTTATGGGCCAGGGAGGAGAGACCCAGTACTTC
.	TRBV9	TRBJ1-4	.	CASSLLGSTNEKLFF	TGTGCCAGCAGCCTCCTCGGGTCAACTAATGAAAAACTGTTTTTT
.	TRBV5-1	TRBJ2-1	TRBD2	CASSWGLAGSYNEQFF	TGCGCCAGCAGCTGGGGACTAGCGGGCTCCTACAATGAGCAGTTCTTC
.	TRBV3-1/TRBV3-2	TRBJ2-3	TRBD2	CASSRRLAGGTDTQYF	TGTGCCAGCAGCCGTCGACTAGCGGGGGGCACAGATACGCAGTATTTT
.	TRBV12-3/TRBV12-4	TRBJ2-7	.	CASSFQGTYEQYF	TGTGCCAGCAGTTTTCAGGGAACCTACGAGCAGTACTTC
.	TRBV6-6	TRBJ2-1	TRBD2	CASSPRGGGNEQFF	TGTGCCAGCAGCCCTAGGGGCGGGGGAAATGAGCAGTTCTTC
.	TRBV7-9	TRBJ2-3	.	CASSLSTYYGLVPRAQYF	TGTGCCAGCAGCTTATCTACTTACTACGGACTGGTTCCTAGAGCGCAGTATTTT
.	TRBV14	TRBJ1-6	.	CASSRGPWGSPLHF	TGTGCCAGCAGCCGGGGCCCTTGGGGTTCACCCCTCCACTTT
.	TRBV19	TRBJ2-5	TRBD1	CASSRDREETQYF	TGTGCCAGTAGTAGGGACAGGGAAGAGACCCAGTACTTC
.	TRBV7-2	TRBJ2-3	TRBD2	CASSSSGTTDTQYF	TGTGCCAGCAGCTCTAGCGGTACCACAGATACGCAGTATTTT
.	TRBV18	TRBJ1-6	.	CASSPPGRAYNSPLHF	TGTGCCAGCTCACCCCCAGGGCGCGCCTATAATTCACCCCTCCACTTT
many	TRBV6-2/TRBV6-3	TRBJ2-3	.	CASSSGLPDTQYF	TGTGCCAGCAGTTCCGGACTCCCAGATACGCAGTATTTT
.	TRBV6-1	TRBJ2-3	TRBD2	CASSEARQRGVTDTQYF	TGTGCCAGCAGTGAAGCACGCCAGCGGGGGGTCACAGATACGCAGTATTTT